This record covers a single T cell receptor (beta chain). What antigen it recognizes has not been identified. It has no much larger one-base neighbor in the sample; base qualities were not kept. Different DNA sequences within this sample yield the same CDR3. V lost 6 bases and J lost 4 bases, and the count of bases not matched to a germline gene is 2. Sequences LNHDA (CDR1) and SQIVND (CDR2) are obtained from the germline V gene (reference sequence). From cysteine to phenylalanine, the CDR3 is 14 amino acids long. The read is trimmed to its CDR3 DNA, 42 bases read in frame from base 1. These data come from a study of blood T cell repertoires in COVID-19 (dated by TCRdb to the early 2020s). Notes on the research overall: The collaborator samples originated in the United States, Italy and Spain and spanned the acute and convalescent phases of COVID-19. The prospective study material was composed of cDNA or gDNA derived from T cells, B-cell-depleted T cells, or PBMCs. The repertoires were made available in a free public database intended to serve as a resource for research on the immune response to SARS-CoV-2. HLA class I and class II types, where available, came from metadata supplied by the sample provider rather than from assay-based typing. Sample metadata almost always included a de-identified subject ID, COVID-19 status, age in years and sex. Samples came from the ongoing ImmuneRACE study (first 160 participants) plus 1,254 subjects from 6 global collaborators. Deeply sampled blood TCRbeta repertoires from subjects exposed to, actively infected with, or recovered from COVID-19 were included in the dataset.

The collaborating institutions used their own protocols to collect whole blood in K2EDTA tubes. For TCRbeta analysis, collaborators shipped samples as frozen whole blood, isolated PBMCs, or DNA extracted from either of those sample types. The immunoSEQ Assay, a bias-controlled multiplex PCR, was used to amplify TCRbeta CDR3 regions from genomic DNA. Per the authors' processing: The number of nucleated cells in each sample was estimated from the amplification of reference gene primers within the assay. Sequence reads were collapsed and filtered to measure the absolute abundance of every unique TCRbeta CDR3 rearrangement. For each sample, productive Simpson clonality was calculated as the square root of Simpson's diversity index over productive rearrangements. Imported from immuneACCESS, the table was reduced by TCRdb to in-frame sequences with V and J called. These copies leave out some clones; in studies compared against another copy, an unresolved V gene accounts for under half, and the cause of the remainder is not known. The V and J calls and clone size come from that table; D and trimming were worked out from the DNA. The sample records approximately 200,000 clones, more than 75% of which are singletons. The ten most abundant clones make up 3.5% to 4.5% of the sample.

Study-wide findings and limitations: Clinical and demographic metadata were provided uncurated, with the amount varying by source and participant.

The sequenced sample consisted of peripheral blood. The chain is made from TRBV19 and TRBJ1-5; TRBD1 lines up with 11 middle nucleotides. The receptor's source is a man aged 45 to 65 with acute or convalescent COVID-19. CDR3 sequence: CASRGQGANQPQHF. The nucleotides read TGTGCCAGTAGAGGACAGGGGGCGAATCAGCCCCAGCATTTT.